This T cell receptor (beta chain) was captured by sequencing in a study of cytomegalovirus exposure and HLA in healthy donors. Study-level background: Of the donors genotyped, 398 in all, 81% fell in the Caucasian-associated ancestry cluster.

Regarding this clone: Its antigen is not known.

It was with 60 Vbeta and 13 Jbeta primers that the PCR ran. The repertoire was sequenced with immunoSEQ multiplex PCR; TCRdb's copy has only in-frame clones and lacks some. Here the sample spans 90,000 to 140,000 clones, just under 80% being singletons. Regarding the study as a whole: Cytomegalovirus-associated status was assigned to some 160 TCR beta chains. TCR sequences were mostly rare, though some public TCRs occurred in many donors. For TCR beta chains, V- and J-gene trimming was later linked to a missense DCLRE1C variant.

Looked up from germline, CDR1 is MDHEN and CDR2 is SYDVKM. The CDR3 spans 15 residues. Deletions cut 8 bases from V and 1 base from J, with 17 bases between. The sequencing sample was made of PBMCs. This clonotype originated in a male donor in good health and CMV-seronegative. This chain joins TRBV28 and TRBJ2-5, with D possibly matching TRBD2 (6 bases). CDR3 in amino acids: CASYTGLNLQETQYF. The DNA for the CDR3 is TGTGCCAGCTATACGGGACTCAACCTCCAAGAGACCCAGTACTTC.